The source of this T cell receptor (beta chain) is a study of blood T cell repertoires in COVID-19 (dated by TCRdb to about 2020). About the investigation overall: The collaborator samples originated in the United States, Italy and Spain and spanned the acute and convalescent phases of COVID-19. The prospective study material was composed of cDNA or gDNA derived from T cells, B-cell-depleted T cells, or PBMCs. Deeply sampled blood TCRbeta repertoires from subjects exposed to, actively infected with, or recovered from COVID-19 were included in the dataset. A freely available public database, intended as a resource for researchers studying the immune response to SARS-CoV-2, is where the repertoires were released. Samples were obtained from the ongoing ImmuneRACE study (first 160 participants) and from over 1,000 subjects provided by 6 global collaborators. The sample metadata nearly always contained a de-identified subject ID, COVID-19 status, age in years and sex. HLA class I and class II types, where available, came from metadata supplied by the sample provider rather than from assay-based typing. Broader findings and caveats from the paper: The amount of clinical and demographic metadata varied by source and participant and was provided uncurated.

Each collaborating institution followed its own protocols to collect whole blood in K2EDTA tubes. For TCRbeta analysis, collaborators shipped samples in one of three forms: frozen whole blood, isolated PBMCs, or DNA extracted from either of those sample types. This clone was seen more than once but under ten times. What antigen it recognizes has not been identified. Nothing much larger sits one base from this clone, and base qualities are not available. The immunoSEQ Assay, a bias-controlled multiplex PCR, was used to amplify TCRbeta CDR3 regions from genomic DNA. Per the source publication's procedure: Within the assay, amplification of reference gene primers was used to estimate how many nucleated cells each sample contained. To quantify the absolute abundance of each unique TCRbeta CDR3 rearrangement, sequence reads were collapsed and filtered. For each sample, productive Simpson clonality was calculated as the square root of Simpson's diversity index across productive rearrangements. Imported from immuneACCESS, the table was reduced by TCRdb to in-frame sequences with V and J called. These copies leave out some clones; in studies compared against another copy, an unresolved V gene accounts for under half, and the cause of the remainder is not known. That table gives V, J and clone size, and the DNA gave D and trimming. Recorded for this sample are 80,000 to 90,000 clones; around 88% of them occurred a single time. The ten largest clones represent 0.95% to 1.5% of the sample.

The V end gives up 3 bases and the J end 9 bases, leaving 11 bases in the junction not matched to a gene. There are 15 amino acids in the CDR3, from cysteine to phenylalanine inclusive. Only the CDR3 DNA is retained, 45 bases long and in frame from the first base. Taken from the germline V gene, the CDR1 and CDR2 loops are LGHNT and FRNRAP. The source is an elderly man with active or convalescent COVID-19. The sample was peripheral blood. The chain is encoded by TRBV12-5 joined to TRBJ2-1; 7 nucleotides in the junction match TRBD2. The CDR3 reads as follows: CASGLGVGGSSEQFF. The nucleotide sequence reads TGTGCTAGTGGTTTAGGCGTTGGCGGGAGTAGTGAGCAGTTCTTC.